A single sample is the source of the 19 T cell receptor beta chains below, sequenced in a study of T cell repertoires in cytomegalovirus infection. TCRdb processed the reads anew with MiXCR; each CDR3 protein has one entry. In the table there are 200,000 to 250,000 distinct CDR3 sequences, around 12% of which are singletons. The specimen was PBMCs. These receptors came from a human donor in good health (CMV status not recorded). Some clones in this sample may be carry-over from other donors' samples.

This clonotype was recorded at least ten times. J is TRBJ2-3 and V is TRBV7-2, with a possible D match to TRBD2 (6 bases). The CDR3 contains 14 residues. Germline CDR1 and CDR2: SGHTA and FQGNSA. V was clipped by 6 bases and J by 2 bases, with 12 bases between them. CDR3 in DNA: TGTGCCAGCAGTGCAGCGGGCACCACAGATACGCAGTATTTT. Amino acid sequence: CASSAAGTTDTQYF.

This sequence joins TRBV2 and TRBJ2-4, with 8 bases aligning to TRBD2. Looked up from germline, CDR1 is SNHLY and CDR2 is FYNNEI. The length of the CDR3 is 16 residues. V lost 0 bases to trimming and J lost 0 bases; unmatched junction nucleotides: 1. CDR3 bases: TGTGCCAGCAGTGAAGCGCGGGGGGCAGCCAAAAACATTCAGTACTTC. It encodes CASSEARGAAKNIQYF.

This clonotype came up many times. The chain joins TRBV7-7 to TRBJ2-7; TRBD1 agrees at 8 bases. CDR1 is SSHAT and CDR2 is FNYEAQ in the germline V gene (reference sequence). The CDR3 consists of 15 residues. V lost 1 base and J lost 3; bases outside the gene matches: 5. The CDR3: CASSLESGQGYEQYF. CDR3 sequence (DNA): TGTGCCAGCAGCTTAGAATCCGGACAGGGCTACGAGCAGTACTTC. The whole variable domain, remainder taken from reference TRBV7-7 and TRBJ2-7, is GAGVSQSPRYKVTKRGQDVTLRCDPISSHATLYWYQQALGQGPEFLTYFNYEAQPDKSGLPSDRFSAERPEGSISTLTIQRTEQRDSAMYRCASSLESGQGYEQYFGPGTRLTVT.

This clonotype was counted at least ten times. DNA for the CDR3: TGTGCCAGCAGCTTGGGAAACAGTTATAGCAATCAGCCCCAGCATTTT. Protein product: CASSLGNSYSNQPQHF. J is TRBJ1-5 and V is TRBV7-2; D is unclear. CDR3 length: 16 residues. V gave up 3 bases and J gave up 0 bases, with 12 bases separating them. CDR1 is SGHTA, CDR2 FQGNSA, per germline. The variable domain in full, with the rest retrieved from reference TRBV7-2 and TRBJ1-5, is GAGVSQSPSNKVTEKGKDVELRCDPISGHTALYWYRQSLGQGLEFLIYFQGNSAPDKSGLPSDRFSAERTGGSVSTLTIQRTQQEDSAVYLCASSLGNSYSNQPQHFGDGTRLSIL.

The V call is TRBV25-1, the J call TRBJ1-1, with TRBD1 identical over 10 bases. Germline V CDR1 and CDR2: MGHDK, SYGVNS. V was pared by 5 bases and J by 8 bases, with 5 bases of the junction left unmatched. CDR3 size: 13 residues. CDR3 protein: CASSTPGQGEAFF. CDR3 DNA sequence: TGTGCCAGCAGTACTCCGGGACAGGGGGAAGCTTTCTTT.

Many counts were recorded for this clonotype. The rearrangement links TRBV28 to TRBJ2-3; TRBD2 agrees at 11 bases. J lost 2 bases, V lost 5 bases, and 9 bases had no gene match. Germline-derived CDR1 and CDR2 are MDHEN and SYDVKM. The CDR3 consists of 17 residues. As DNA, the CDR3 is TGTGCCAGCAGTGCCCCGACTAGCGGGACCTTCACAGATACGCAGTATTTT. Translation gives CASSAPTSGTFTDTQYF.

This clonotype was recorded many times. The J gene is TRBJ2-1, the V gene TRBV7-3; no definite D call. Germline V gene sequence: CDR1 SGHTA, CDR2 FQGTGA. The germline V and J ends were trimmed by 4 bases and 9 bases, with 10 bases remaining between them. The CDR3 is 12 residues long. CDR3 DNA sequence: TGTGCCAGCAGCTCCGACGGTGGTGAGCAGTTCTTC. This codes for CASSSDGGEQFF.

This clonotype was seen at least ten times. The CDR3 region is CASSHLDRASQPQHF. CDR3 bases: TGTGCCAGCAGTCATTTGGACAGGGCCAGTCAGCCCCAGCATTTT. This chain links TRBV2 with TRBJ1-5, with TRBD1 matching over 8 bases. J lost 6 bases, V lost 5 bases, and 9 bases had no gene match. Germline loops: CDR1 SNHLY, CDR2 FYNNEI. The CDR3 contains 15 residues.

This chain joins TRBV6-2 or TRBV6-3 and TRBJ2-1; 8 bases fit TRBD2. The germline V gene has CDR1 MNHEY and CDR2 SVGEGT. CDR3 length equals 19 residues. The ends lost 0 bases at V and 0 bases at J; junction bases unmatched: 10. Here the CDR3 DNA reads TGTGCCAGCAGTTACTCGGAATCCGGCGGGAGGAACTCCTACAATGAGCAGTTCTTC. Amino acid sequence: CASSYSESGGRNSYNEQFF.

The rearrangement links TRBV19 to TRBJ2-5; no clear D gene. The V end was cut by 5 bases, the J end by 5 bases, with 15 bases between. The CDR3 spans 14 residues. Germline-derived CDR1 and CDR2 are LNHDA and SQIVND (reference sequence). CDR3 coding DNA: TGTGCCAGTAGTCCCCGGAGAGGCGAGGAGACCCAGTACTTC. Protein product: CASSPRRGEETQYF.

The chain links TRBV4-3 to TRBJ2-7; 9 bases agree with TRBD1. Per the germline V gene, CDR1 is LGHNA and CDR2 is YSLEER. This CDR3 comprises 18 residues. With V trimmed by 0 bases and J by 2 bases, 11 bases remained unmatched. This chain's CDR3 is CASSQDMGGQGRTYEQYF. CDR3 in DNA: TGCGCCAGCAGCCAAGATATGGGGGGACAGGGTCGAACCTACGAGCAGTACTTC.

This clonotype came up many times. The chain combines TRBV7-2 with TRBJ2-3; unclear D gene. Germline V gives CDR1 SGHTA, CDR2 FQGNSA. The CDR3 runs to 13 residues. The V end was cut by 1 base, the J end by 2 bases, with 4 bases between. The CDR3 nucleotides are TGTGCCAGCAGCTTAGTTGACACAGATACGCAGTATTTT. Translation gives CASSLVDTDTQYF.

This chain links TRBV6-2 or TRBV6-3 with TRBJ2-5, with D unclear. Germline loops: CDR1 MNHEY, CDR2 SVGEGT. V was cut by 6 bases and J by 4 bases, with 15 bases left in between. The CDR3 consists of 14 residues. The CDR3 spells CASRDSGQVETQYF. The CDR3 DNA reads as TGTGCCAGCAGAGACTCAGGCCAAGTAGAGACCCAGTACTTC.

Many counts were recorded for this clonotype. The chain carries TRBV12-3 or TRBV12-4 and TRBJ2-2; 7 bases agree with TRBD2. The CDR3 is made up of 17 amino acids. V lost 6 bases, J lost 5 bases, and 15 bases stayed unmatched. CDR3 sequence (DNA): TGTGCCAGCAGCCTAGAGGGTCTTGGAGCGGGGACCGGGGAGCTGTTTTTT. Its translation is CASSLEGLGAGTGELFF.

In this sample, this clonotype turned up many times. The rearrangement links TRBV7-2 to TRBJ2-7; 7 positions agree with TRBD2. The V and J ends lost 5 bases and 3 bases, in that order; junction bases with no gene match: 13. This CDR3 region has 16 residues. Germline values: CDR1 SGHTA, CDR2 FQGNSA. The CDR3, as DNA: TGTGCCAGCAGCCTAGGTGGGGCTAGCGGCCACTACGAGCAGTACTTC. Translating it yields CASSLGGASGHYEQYF.

This clonotype was observed a few times. The V call is TRBV6-2 or TRBV6-3, the J call TRBJ2-7, with TRBD1 identical over 8 bases. V lost 2 bases, J lost 2 bases, and 2 bases stayed unmatched. The CDR3 consists of 14 residues. Germline V gene sequence: CDR1 MNHEY, CDR2 SVGEGT. The CDR3 DNA follows: TGTGCCAGCAGTTACCGGGGACAGGCCTACGAGCAGTACTTC. It translates to CASSYRGQAYEQYF.

In this sample, this clonotype turned up a few times. The chain couples TRBV7-8 to TRBJ1-1; D may be TRBD1 (5 bases). The CDR3 covers 13 residues. Germline CDR1 and CDR2: SGHVS and FQNEAQ. V was shortened by 7 bases and J by 4 bases, with 13 bases between the two germline ends. The CDR3 region is CASTHTGGTEAFF. CDR3 bases: TGTGCCAGCACCCATACGGGGGGCACTGAAGCTTTCTTT. Combining the CDR3 with reference TRBV7-8 and TRBJ1-1 gives the whole variable domain GAGVSQSPRYKVAKRGQDVALRCDPISGHVSLFWYQQALGQGPEFLTYFQNEAQLDKSGLPSDRFFAERPEGSVSTLKIQRTQQEDSAVYLCASTHTGGTEAFFGQGTRLTVV.

This clonotype was detected ten times or more. The chain uses TRBV11-3 and TRBJ2-6; TRBD1 matches 7 bases. Germline V gene data show CDR1 as SGHNT and CDR2 as YENEEA. J lost 0 bases, V lost 5 bases, and 4 bases had no gene match. The length of the CDR3 is 16 residues. Here the CDR3 reads CASSPGQSSGANVLTF. CDR3 DNA: TGTGCCAGCAGCCCGGGACAGAGCTCTGGGGCCAACGTCCTGACTTTC. The complete variable domain, with remaining parts taken from reference TRBV11-3 and TRBJ2-6, reads EAGVVQSPRYKIIEKKQPVAFWCNPISGHNTLYWYLQNLGQGPELLIRYENEEAVDDSQLPKDRFSAERLKGVDSTLKIQPAELGDSAVYLCASSPGQSSGANVLTFGAGSRLTVL.

The CDR3 reads CASSMDRGREQYF. The CDR3 DNA reads TGTGCCAGCAGTATGGACAGGGGGCGTGAGCAGTACTTC. V and J are TRBV2 and TRBJ2-7, with TRBD1 identical over 11 bases. The trim removed 5 bases at V and 7 bases at J, leaving 4 bases unmatched. Germline assignment: CDR1 SNHLY and CDR2 FYNNEI. The CDR3 runs 13 residues.